Each of the 23 T cell receptor beta chains below was sequenced from the same sample in a study of vaccination effects on CD4 cells after COVID-19 (dated by TCRdb to the early 2020s). Libraries were built with the immunoSEQ multiplex PCR assay. Sourced from immuneACCESS, this table was stored by TCRdb with only in-frame sequences that have V and J called. A share of the clones is absent; for the studies checked, an unresolved V gene accounts for under half, and the remainder has no known explanation. The sample table records about 41,000 clones; around 70% of these occur just once. The ten largest make up 20% to 30% of the sample. To identify antigen-specific CD4+ T cell clonotypes by their expansion, the ViraFEST assay first stimulated PBMC with viral peptide pools and then applied TCR sequencing. After about 9 days of culture, CD4+ T cells were isolated with the EasySep CD4+ T cell isolation kit. Healthy vaccine recipients had no prior SARS-CoV-2 infection, confirmed by negative nucleocapsid antibodies before and after vaccination.

These receptors have no known antigen. The sequenced sample was CD4+ T cells from PBMCs cultured with HCoV-OC43 spike peptides, obtained before COVID-19 vaccination. In the paper's terms, the cell subset or site label means: HCoV-OC43 spike overlapping peptide pool stimulation. The receptors derive from a human donor who received a COVID-19 vaccine.

This chain joins TRBV3-1 (or the pseudogene TRBV3-2) and TRBJ2-7, with unresolved D. V lost 1 base, J lost 3 bases, and 4 bases lay in between. CDR3 size: 12 residues. The germline gives CDR1 LGHDT, CDR2 YNNKEL (reference sequence). CDR3 in DNA: TGTGCCAGCAGCCAAGCAAACTACGAGCAGTACTTC. It specifies CASSQANYEQYF.

The chain combines TRBV5-6 with TRBJ2-1; D is perhaps TRBD2 (6 bases). Germline CDR1 is SGHDT and CDR2 is YYEEEE. The CDR3 contains 15 residues. V was trimmed by 5 bases and J by 0 bases, leaving 12 bases between them. The CDR3 nucleotides read TGTGCCAGCAGACCGACTAGGAGCTCCTACAATGAGCAGTTCTTC. As protein: CASRPTRSSYNEQFF. Full variable domain (remainder filled in from reference TRBV5-6 and TRBJ2-1): DAGVTQSPTHLIKTRGQQVTLRCSPKSGHDTVSWYQQALGQGPQFIFQYYEEEERQRGNFPDRFSGHQFPNYSSELNVNALLLGDSALYLCASRPTRSSYNEQFFGPGTRLTVL.

The genes are TRBV10-2 and TRBJ1-1; D ambiguous. The germline V gene has CDR1 WSHSY and CDR2 SAAADI. This CDR3 has 11 residues. With 10 bases removed from V and 10 bases from J, the gap between germline ends came to 16 bases. As DNA, the CDR3 is TGCGCCACCAGCCAGCGGTCGGGAGCTTTCTTT. Protein: CATSQRSGAFF.

The gene calls are TRBV27 and TRBJ2-1; D might be TRBD1 (5 bases). The V gene's germline CDR1 is MNHEY and CDR2 SMNVEV (reference sequence). This CDR3 region has 14 residues. The V and J ends lost 6 bases and 0 bases respectively, with 9 bases between them. The CDR3 is CASSHRNSYNEQFF. The CDR3 region has the DNA TGTGCCAGCAGCCACAGGAACTCCTACAATGAGCAGTTCTTC.

This clone came up a few times. The chain recombines TRBV4-2 with TRBJ2-7, with 9 bases that match TRBD1. Looked up from germline, CDR1 is LGHNA and CDR2 is YNFKEQ. With 8 bases clipped from V and 5 bases from J, the junction kept 13 bases outside the gene matches. This CDR3 contains 15 residues. For the CDR3, the DNA is TGTGCCAGCGGAACCACCGGGACAGGGTCCCACGAGCAGTACTTC. This gives the protein CASGTTGTGSHEQYF.

This clone was seen once. J is TRBJ2-7 and V is TRBV20-1; 11 nucleotides line up with TRBD2. Germline V gives CDR1 DFQATT, CDR2 SNEGSKA (reference sequence). The length of the CDR3 is 13 residues. The J segment lost 6 bases and the V segment lost 3 bases, leaving 4 bases of the junction unmatched. The CDR3 reads CSASLAGGGEQYF. The CDR3 DNA is TGCAGTGCTAGTCTAGCGGGAGGCGGCGAGCAGTACTTC.

The gene calls are TRBV6-5 and TRBJ1-1; D gene unclear. CDR1 and CDR2 from the germline V gene are MNHEY and SVGAGI. This CDR3 spans 13 amino acids. V was cut by 7 bases and J by 2 bases, with 11 bases left in between. The CDR3, as DNA: TGTGCCAGCATGGCGGGTGAAAACACTGAAGCTTTCTTT. Its protein product is CASMAGENTEAFF.

The CDR3 here is CASSYSKVSGANVLTF. The CDR3 DNA sequence: TGTGCCAGCAGTTACTCGAAGGTCTCTGGGGCCAACGTCCTGACTTTC. The chain has TRBV6-5 and TRBJ2-6; no firm D call. Germline V lookup: CDR1 MNHEY, CDR2 SVGAGI. This CDR3 comprises 16 residues. The V and J ends lost 0 bases and 0 bases respectively, with 6 bases between them.

This clone was observed once. The rearrangement uses TRBV19 and TRBJ1-5, with a weak D call TRBD1 (5 bases). V was cut by 4 bases and J by 4 bases, with 11 bases left in between. Germline V gene sequence: CDR1 LNHDA, CDR2 SQIVND (reference sequence). The CDR3 totals 14 residues. The CDR3 bases are TGTGCCAGTAGTACCCCAGGGAGAAATCAGCCCCAGCATTTT. The encoded protein is CASSTPGRNQPQHF.

V and J are TRBV5-4 and TRBJ2-6; the match to TRBD1 covers 7 bases. The CDR3 consists of 15 residues. CDR1 is SGHNT and CDR2 is YYREEE in the germline V gene (reference sequence). V gave up 7 bases and J gave up 2 bases; unmatched junction bases: 6. CDR3 DNA: TGTGCCAGCCTAAGACAGGGTGCTGGGGCCAACGTCCTGACTTTC. This translates into CASLRQGAGANVLTF.

The chain has TRBV24-1 and TRBJ2-3; D is ambiguous. V lost 5 bases to trimming and J lost 5 bases, with 10 bases between them. Germline V CDR1 and CDR2: KGHDR, SFDVKD. The CDR3 is 13 residues long. CDR3 residues: CATSARPGDTQYF. CDR3 DNA sequence: TGTGCCACCAGTGCCCGACCGGGAGATACGCAGTATTTT.

The V gene is TRBV5-5, the J gene TRBJ2-3, with TRBD2 identical over 8 bases. V shed 3 bases, J shed 2 bases, and the junction held 8 bases outside the gene matches. CDR1 is SGHKS and CDR2 is YYEKEE in the germline V gene (reference sequence). This CDR3 region has 16 residues. CDR3 sequence reads: CASSSAGGFDTDTQYF. CDR3 DNA: TGTGCCAGCAGCTCCGCGGGAGGCTTTGACACAGATACGCAGTATTTT.

This rearrangement joins TRBV5-1 to TRBJ1-2; no clear D gene. V lost 5 bases and J lost 8, with 19 bases in between. This CDR3 spans 14 amino acids. Germline V CDR1 and CDR2: SGHRS, YFSETQ. The CDR3 reads CASSSKDGHMGYTF. DNA for the CDR3: TGCGCCAGCAGTTCGAAGGACGGCCATATGGGCTACACCTTC.

This clone has a single count. The chain employs TRBV3-1 (or the pseudogene TRBV3-2) and TRBJ1-2; no reliable D call. The CDR3 sequence is 16 residues long. Looked up from germline, CDR1 is LGHDT and CDR2 is YNNKEL (reference sequence). Trimming cost V 1 base and J 3 bases, with 15 bases left between them. The CDR3, as DNA: TGTGCCAGCAGCCAAGGAGGGCTACCAGCGCACTATGGCTACACCTTC. Amino acids: CASSQGGLPAHYGYTF.

The gene calls are TRBV30 and TRBJ2-7; 10 bases fit TRBD1. This CDR3 is 13 amino acids long. CDR1 is GTSNPN, CDR2 SVGIG, per germline (reference sequence). Trimming took 0 bases from V and 7 from J; bases not matched to a gene: 3. CDR3 region: CAWSVDRGNEQYF. The CDR3 DNA is TGTGCCTGGAGTGTGGACAGGGGGAATGAGCAGTACTTC.

The chain uses TRBV30 and TRBJ2-3; 11 bases fit TRBD2. V was clipped by 0 bases and J by 1 base; unmatched bases: 6. From germline, CDR1 is GTSNPN and CDR2 SVGIG (reference sequence). The CDR3 extends over 17 amino acids. CDR3 in amino acids: CAWSVLGGLAGTDTQYF. In DNA form, the CDR3 reads TGTGCCTGGAGTGTTTTAGGGGGACTAGCGGGCACAGATACGCAGTATTTT.

The V and J genes are TRBV18 and TRBJ1-1; 10 nucleotides match TRBD1. This CDR3 region has 12 residues. V trimming: 3 bases; J trimming: 11 bases; junction bases outside the gene matches: 3. Germline V lookup: CDR1 KGHSH, CDR2 LQKENI. CDR3 protein: CASSPGTGEAFF. CDR3 in DNA: TGTGCCAGCTCACCCGGGACAGGGGAGGCTTTCTTT.

This clone appeared a single time. The V call is TRBV15, the J call TRBJ1-2; 12 bases are shared with TRBD1. Germline values: CDR1 LNHNV, CDR2 YYDKDF (reference sequence). The CDR3 contains 18 residues. V was clipped by 5 bases and J by 6 bases; unmatched bases: 16. DNA for the CDR3: TGTGCCACCAGCGGCGGTCCCGGGACAGGGGGCGAAGGTAATGGCTACACCTTC. Translation gives CATSGGPGTGGEGNGYTF.

The rearrangement joins TRBV30 to TRBJ1-2; D not resolved. CDR3 length: 11 amino acids. V lost 3 bases, J lost 4 bases, and 6 bases lay in between. Germline CDR1 GTSNPN, CDR2 SVGIG (reference sequence). The CDR3 sequence: CAWSTVYGYTF. In nucleotides, the CDR3 is TGTGCCTGGAGCACCGTCTATGGCTACACCTTC.

The V and J genes are TRBV30 and TRBJ1-1; D is uncertain. V was shortened by 2 bases and J by 4 bases, with 5 bases between the two germline ends. The CDR3 extends over 11 amino acids. Germline lookup yields CDR1 GTSNPN and CDR2 SVGIG (reference sequence). CDR3: CAWSYSTEAFF. The CDR3 DNA reads TGTGCCTGGAGTTACAGCACTGAAGCTTTCTTT.

The chain links TRBV6-5 to TRBJ2-7; 10 positions match TRBD2. The CDR3 is 15 residues long. Germline V gene sequence: CDR1 MNHEY, CDR2 SVGAGI. The ends lost 5 bases at V and 2 bases at J; junction bases unmatched: 6. In nucleotides, the CDR3 is TGTGCCAGCAGTAGGACTAGCGGACTCCCCTACGAGCAGTACTTC. It codes for CASSRTSGLPYEQYF.

The rearrangement joins TRBV4-3 to TRBJ2-7; 7 positions match TRBD1. Germline V gene lookup returns CDR1 LGHNA and CDR2 YSLEER. The CDR3 is 15 amino acids. The J segment lost 2 bases and the V segment lost 4 bases, leaving 8 bases of the junction unmatched. The CDR3 protein is CASSLGTASPYEQYF. The CDR3, as DNA: TGCGCCAGCAGCCTCGGGACAGCCAGCCCCTACGAGCAGTACTTC.

V usage is TRBV4-3 and J usage is TRBJ1-2; D perhaps matches TRBD1 (6 bases). V lost 1 base and J lost 13, with 25 bases in between. This CDR3 contains 16 residues. CDR1 and CDR2 (germline): LGHNA, YSLEER. The CDR3 reads CASSQALRTVPLGSTF. The CDR3 DNA sequence: TGCGCCAGCAGCCAAGCGCTCCGGACAGTCCCCCTAGGTAGCACCTTC.